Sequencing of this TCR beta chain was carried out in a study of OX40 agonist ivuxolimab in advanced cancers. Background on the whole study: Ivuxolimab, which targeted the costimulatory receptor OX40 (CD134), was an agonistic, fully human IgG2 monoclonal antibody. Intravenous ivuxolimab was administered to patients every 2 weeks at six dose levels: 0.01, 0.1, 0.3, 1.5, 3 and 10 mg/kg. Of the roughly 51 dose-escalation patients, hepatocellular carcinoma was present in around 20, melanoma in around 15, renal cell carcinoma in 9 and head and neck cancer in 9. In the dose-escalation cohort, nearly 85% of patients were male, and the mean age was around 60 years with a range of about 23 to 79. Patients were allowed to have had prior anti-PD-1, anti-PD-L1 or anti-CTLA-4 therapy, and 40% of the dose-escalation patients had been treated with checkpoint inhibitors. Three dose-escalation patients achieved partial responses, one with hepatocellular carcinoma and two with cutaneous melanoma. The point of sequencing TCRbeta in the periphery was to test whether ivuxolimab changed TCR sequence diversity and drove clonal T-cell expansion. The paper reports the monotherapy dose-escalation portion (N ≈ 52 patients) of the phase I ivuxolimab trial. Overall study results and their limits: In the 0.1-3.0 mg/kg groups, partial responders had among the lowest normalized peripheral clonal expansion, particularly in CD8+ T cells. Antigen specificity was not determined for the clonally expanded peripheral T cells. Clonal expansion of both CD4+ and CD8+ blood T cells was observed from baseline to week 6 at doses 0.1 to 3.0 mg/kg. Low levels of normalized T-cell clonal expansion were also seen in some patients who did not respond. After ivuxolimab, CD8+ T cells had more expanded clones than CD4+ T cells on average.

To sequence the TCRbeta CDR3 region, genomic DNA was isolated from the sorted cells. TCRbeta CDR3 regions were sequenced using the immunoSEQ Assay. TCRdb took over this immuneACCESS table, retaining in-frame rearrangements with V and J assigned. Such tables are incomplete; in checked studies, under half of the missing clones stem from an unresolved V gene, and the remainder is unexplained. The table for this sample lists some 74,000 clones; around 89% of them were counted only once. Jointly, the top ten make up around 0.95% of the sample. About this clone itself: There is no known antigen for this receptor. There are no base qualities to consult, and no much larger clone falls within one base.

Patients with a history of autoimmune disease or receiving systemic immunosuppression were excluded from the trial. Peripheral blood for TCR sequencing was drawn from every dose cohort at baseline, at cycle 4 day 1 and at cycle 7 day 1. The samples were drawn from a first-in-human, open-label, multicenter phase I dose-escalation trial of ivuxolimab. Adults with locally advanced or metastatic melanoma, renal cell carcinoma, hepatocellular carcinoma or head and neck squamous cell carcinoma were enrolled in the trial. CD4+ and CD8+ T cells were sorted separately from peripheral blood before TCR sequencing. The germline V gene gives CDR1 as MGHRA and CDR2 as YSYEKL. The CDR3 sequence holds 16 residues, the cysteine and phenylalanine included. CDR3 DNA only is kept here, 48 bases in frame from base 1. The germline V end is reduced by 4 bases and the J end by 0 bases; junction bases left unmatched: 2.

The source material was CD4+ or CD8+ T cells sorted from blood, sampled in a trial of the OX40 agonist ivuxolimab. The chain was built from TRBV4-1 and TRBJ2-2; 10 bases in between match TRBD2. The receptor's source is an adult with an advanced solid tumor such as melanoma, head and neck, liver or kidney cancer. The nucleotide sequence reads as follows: TGCGCCAGCAGCCGGACTAGCGGAACGAACACCGGGGAGCTGTTTTTT. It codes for CASSRTSGTNTGELFF.